What follows are 24 T cell receptor beta chains derived from one specimen sequenced in a study of blood T cell repertoires in COVID-19. Profiled with immunoSEQ multiplex PCR; TCRdb holds only in-frame clones, not every one. The sample records 100,000 or so clones, over 75% being singletons. The sequenced material came from peripheral blood. Source of these receptors: a human donor in a cohort sampled during active COVID-19.

The chain has TRBV6-1 and TRBJ2-7; no firm D call. The V gene lost 2 bases and the J gene lost 0 bases, with 5 bases spanning the gap. Germline CDR1 MNHNS, CDR2 SASEGT. This CDR3 has 13 amino acids. Here the CDR3 DNA reads TGTGCCAGCAGTGAAATGTACTCCTACGAGCAGTACTTC. The encoded protein is CASSEMYSYEQYF.

The rearrangement links TRBV5-4 to TRBJ2-1; 10 bases fit TRBD1. The germline V gene has CDR1 SGHNT and CDR2 YYREEE (reference sequence). The CDR3 length is 16 residues. J lost 6 bases, V lost 3 bases, and 9 bases had no gene match. CDR3 in amino acids: CASSSRDRGRFNEQFF. The CDR3 bases are TGTGCCAGCAGCTCACGAGACAGGGGGCGTTTCAATGAGCAGTTCTTC. Complete variable domain (other parts from reference TRBV5-4 and TRBJ2-1): ETGVTQSPTHLIKTRGQQVTLRCSSQSGHNTVSWYQQALGQGPQFIFQYYREEENGRGNFPPRFSGLQFPNYSSELNVNALELDDSALYLCASSSRDRGRFNEQFFGPGTRLTVL.

V is TRBV6-2 or TRBV6-3 and J is TRBJ2-1, with 10 bases matching TRBD1. The CDR3 is 14 residues long. V gave up 3 bases and J gave up 7 bases; unmatched junction bases: 3. Per germline, CDR1 MNHEY and CDR2 SVGEGT. CDR3 region: CASSYGGQGNEQFF. The CDR3 DNA reads as TGTGCCAGCAGTTATGGGGGACAGGGGAATGAGCAGTTCTTC.

The chain recombines TRBV13 with TRBJ2-7; 8 nucleotides line up with TRBD1. This CDR3 region has 14 residues. Trimming removed 8 bases from V and 2 bases from J; junction bases left unmatched: 8. CDR1 and CDR2 (germline): PRHDT, FYEKMQ (reference sequence). For the CDR3, the DNA is TGTGCCAGCGGTGGTCAGGACAGGGCCTACGAGCAGTACTTC. It specifies CASGGQDRAYEQYF. Using reference TRBV13 and TRBJ2-7 for the parts outside the CDR3, the full variable domain is AAGVIQSPRHLIKEKRETATLKCYPIPRHDTVYWYQQGPGQDPQFLISFYEKMQSDKGSIPDRFSAQQFSDYHSELNMSSLELGDSALYFCASGGQDRAYEQYFGPGTRLTVT.

This chain links TRBV2 with TRBJ2-2; D might be TRBD2 (6 bases). The V gene lost 8 bases and the J gene lost 6 bases, with 16 bases spanning the gap. The CDR3 extends over 14 amino acids. Per the germline V gene, CDR1 is SNHLY and CDR2 is FYNNEI. CDR3 protein: CASRETGAAGELFF. The CDR3 nucleotides read TGTGCCAGCCGAGAAACGGGAGCCGCCGGGGAGCTGTTTTTT.

The DNA of the CDR3 is TGTGCCAGCAGCTTTTTTCACACTGAGAGAGGGTATGGCTACACCTTC. As protein: CASSFFHTERGYGYTF. The chain employs TRBV7-2 and TRBJ1-2; D unresolved. This CDR3 has 16 residues. Trimming took 3 bases from V and 5 from J, leaving 19 bases between them. Germline CDR1 is SGHTA and CDR2 is FQGNSA.

The chain has TRBV9 and TRBJ1-2, with 7 bases that match TRBD1. The CDR3 contains 14 residues. Germline trimming cut 1 base from V and 7 bases from J; bases unmatched to any gene: 7. In germline, CDR1 is SGDLS, CDR2 YYNGEE. In DNA, the CDR3 is TGTGCCAGCAGCGTAACGACAGGGAATGGTGGCTACACCTTC. This encodes CASSVTTGNGGYTF.

This chain links TRBV6-5 with TRBJ1-6, with D unclear. The V end was cut by 6 bases, the J end by 0 bases, with 6 bases between. Germline CDR1 reads MNHEY; CDR2 reads SVGAGI. CDR3 length: 14 residues. The CDR3 sequence is CASRGSSYNSPLHF. CDR3 sequence (DNA): TGTGCCAGCAGGGGGAGCTCCTATAATTCACCCCTCCACTTT.

In its sample, this clone was seen a few times. The chain couples TRBV5-8 to TRBJ1-1, with D possibly being TRBD1 (6 bases). Per germline, CDR1 SGHTS and CDR2 YDEGEE. The ends were cut back, 0 bases at V and 0 bases at J, with 12 bases in the middle. The CDR3 is 16 residues long. Here the CDR3 DNA reads TGTGCCAGCAGCTTGGCCGCAGGGGTAATGAACACTGAAGCTTTCTTT. It translates to CASSLAAGVMNTEAFF. Combining the CDR3 with reference TRBV5-8 and TRBJ1-1 gives the whole variable domain EAGVTQSPTHLIKTRGQQATLRCSPISGHTSVYWYQQALGLGLQFLLWYDEGEERNRGNFPPRFSGRQFPNYSSELNVNALELEDSALYLCASSLAAGVMNTEAFFGQGTRLTVV.

The chain uses TRBV5-1 and TRBJ2-1, with D perhaps TRBD2 (5 bases). This CDR3 is built from 15 residues. CDR1 and CDR2 from the germline V gene are SGHRS and YFSETQ. V was cut by 4 bases and J by 0 bases, with 11 bases left in between. The CDR3 nucleotides are TGCGCCAGCAGCCTGGACTCGAGCTCCTACAATGAGCAGTTCTTC. Amino acid sequence: CASSLDSSSYNEQFF.

The V and J genes are TRBV6-1 and TRBJ1-1, with TRBD1 as a possible D gene (6 bases). This CDR3 is 16 amino acids long. Germline loops: CDR1 MNHNS, CDR2 SASEGT. Trimming removed 2 bases from V and 7 bases from J, with 20 bases in between. The CDR3 nucleotides are TGTGCCAGCAGTGAACCCGCCCGCAGGGGTCGCAATGAAGCTTTCTTT. Protein product: CASSEPARRGRNEAFF.

The CDR3, as DNA: TGTGCCAGCAGCCAGACGACAAACTATGGCTACACCTTC. Translation: CASSQTTNYGYTF. The rearrangement uses TRBV3-1 (or the pseudogene TRBV3-2) and TRBJ1-2, with D unresolved. V gave up 3 bases and J gave up 2 bases, with 7 bases separating them. CDR3 length equals 13 residues. The germline V gene has CDR1 LGHDT and CDR2 YNNKEL (reference sequence).

This clone came up once. The CDR3: CAISDRDNGYTF. CDR3 nucleotide sequence: TGTGCCATCAGTGACCGCGATAATGGCTACACCTTC. The chain employs TRBV10-3 and TRBJ1-2; D gene uncertain. V was trimmed by 3 bases and J by 6 bases, leaving 8 bases between them. This CDR3 is built from 12 residues. CDR1 and CDR2 from the germline V gene are ENHRY and SYGVKD.

The chain couples TRBV30 to TRBJ1-6, with D tentatively TRBD1 (5 bases). Germline CDR1 reads GTSNPN; CDR2 reads SVGIG (reference sequence). The CDR3 has 13 residues. Trimming took off 2 bases at V and 10 bases at J, with 12 bases between the two ends. CDR3 protein: CAWSSQGRSPLHF. The CDR3 DNA reads as TGTGCCTGGAGTTCCCAGGGTCGGTCACCCCTCCACTTT.

J is TRBJ2-1 and V is TRBV3-1 (or the pseudogene TRBV3-2); 15 nucleotides align to TRBD2. The CDR3 loop spans 17 amino acids. V was pared by 5 bases and J by 8 bases, with 10 bases of the junction left unmatched. Germline V CDR1 and CDR2: LGHDT, YNNKEL (reference sequence). The CDR3 DNA follows: TGTGCCAGCAGCAAACGGACTAGCGGGAGGGGTGTCGATGAGCAGTTCTTC. Amino acid sequence: CASSKRTSGRGVDEQFF.

The V and J genes are TRBV11-2 and TRBJ1-2, with D perhaps matching TRBD1 (6 bases). CDR1 is SGHAT and CDR2 is FQNNGV in the germline V gene. Between the trimmed V and J ends, which lost 1 base and 4 bases, there was a span of 19 bases. The CDR3 consists of 17 residues. DNA of the CDR3: TGTGCCAGCAGCTTAGGGCCCACAGGGAGCTCCTCCTATGGCTACACCTTC. Amino acid sequence: CASSLGPTGSSSYGYTF. Complete variable domain (other parts from reference TRBV11-2 and TRBJ1-2): EAGVAQSPRYKIIEKRQSVAFWCNPISGHATLYWYQQILGQGPKLLIQFQNNGVVDDSQLPKDRFSAERLKGVDSTLKIQPAKLEDSAVYLCASSLGPTGSSSYGYTFGSGTRLTVV.

J is TRBJ1-1 and V is TRBV5-1; TRBD1 might be the D (5 bases). The CDR3 runs to 12 residues. V was cut by 6 bases and J by 5 bases, with 11 bases left in between. CDR1 and CDR2 from the germline V gene are SGHRS and YFSETQ. The CDR3 DNA follows: TGCGCCAGCATCGACGGGGGAACTGAAGCTTTCTTT. It codes for CASIDGGTEAFF.

The chain recombines TRBV7-2 with TRBJ2-7; 9 bases align to TRBD1. Germline V lookup: CDR1 SGHTA, CDR2 FQGNSA. V was pared by 0 bases and J by 2 bases, with 2 bases of the junction left unmatched. The CDR3 covers 15 residues. The chain's CDR3 is CASSLANRGPYEQYF. CDR3 DNA sequence: TGTGCCAGCAGCTTAGCGAACAGGGGGCCCTACGAGCAGTACTTC. Full variable domain (remainder filled in from reference TRBV7-2 and TRBJ2-7): GAGVSQSPSNKVTEKGKDVELRCDPISGHTALYWYRQSLGQGLEFLIYFQGNSAPDKSGLPSDRFSAERTGGSVSTLTIQRTQQEDSAVYLCASSLANRGPYEQYFGPGTRLTVT.

The chain links TRBV7-6 to TRBJ2-5; 12 nucleotides match TRBD2. Per the germline V gene, CDR1 is SGHVS and CDR2 is FNYEAQ. The CDR3 is 14 residues long. Trimming removed 5 bases from V and 5 bases from J; junction bases left unmatched: 3. The CDR3 bases are TGTGCCAGCAGCGTACTAGCGGGGGGTGAGACCCAGTACTTC. This encodes CASSVLAGGETQYF.

The chain employs TRBV5-4 and TRBJ2-7; the match to TRBD2 covers 14 bases. CDR1 and CDR2 from the germline V gene are SGHNT and YYREEE (reference sequence). The CDR3 length is 18 residues. V lost 3 bases to trimming and J lost 7 bases; unmatched junction nucleotides: 15. The CDR3 DNA sequence: TGTGCCAGCAGCTCCGACCTCAGACTAGCGGGAGGGCCTAATGAGCAGTACTTC. Amino acids: CASSSDLRLAGGPNEQYF.

The chain is built from TRBV7-2 and TRBJ2-3; TRBD1 agrees at 9 bases. The germline CDR1 and CDR2 sequences are SGHTA and FQGNSA. This CDR3 spans 16 amino acids. V was clipped by 6 bases and J by 4 bases; unmatched bases: 11. The CDR3 here is CASRHYRDRVSDTQYF. DNA for the CDR3: TGTGCCAGCAGACACTACCGGGACAGGGTATCAGATACGCAGTATTTT.

This clone was observed once. An end of the junction differs from the germline gene, which may be a read error. Other DNA sequences from this sample encode an identical CDR3 as well. This sequence joins TRBV7-2 and TRBJ2-1, with D perhaps matching TRBD2 (6 bases). Per germline, CDR1 SGHTA and CDR2 FQGNSA. This CDR3 contains 15 residues. The CDR3 coding sequence is TGTGCCAGCAGCCTAGCTGGAGGGTACTACAATGAGCAGTTCTTC. Translation gives CASSLAGGYYNEQFF.

This clone was observed many times. J is TRBJ1-2 and V is TRBV7-2; 10 nucleotides agree with TRBD1. After removal of 0 bases from V and 5 bases from J, the junction contained 6 bases not matched to a gene. The CDR3 runs 16 residues. Germline V CDR1 and CDR2: SGHTA, FQGNSA. CDR3 region: CASSLAGTGAFYGYTF. CDR3 bases: TGTGCCAGCAGCTTAGCAGGGACAGGGGCCTTTTATGGCTACACCTTC. Drawing the rest from reference TRBV7-2 and TRBJ1-2, the complete variable domain is GAGVSQSPSNKVTEKGKDVELRCDPISGHTALYWYRQSLGQGLEFLIYFQGNSAPDKSGLPSDRFSAERTGGSVSTLTIQRTQQEDSAVYLCASSLAGTGAFYGYTFGSGTRLTVV.

This chain connects TRBV29-1 to TRBJ1-5; D not resolved. The length of the CDR3 is 13 residues. V was clipped by 4 bases and J by 6 bases, with 13 bases between them. Germline assignment: CDR1 SQVTM and CDR2 ANQGSEA. This CDR3 reads CSVGSSQGQPQHF. Here the CDR3 DNA reads TGCAGCGTTGGGAGCAGCCAAGGTCAGCCCCAGCATTTT.